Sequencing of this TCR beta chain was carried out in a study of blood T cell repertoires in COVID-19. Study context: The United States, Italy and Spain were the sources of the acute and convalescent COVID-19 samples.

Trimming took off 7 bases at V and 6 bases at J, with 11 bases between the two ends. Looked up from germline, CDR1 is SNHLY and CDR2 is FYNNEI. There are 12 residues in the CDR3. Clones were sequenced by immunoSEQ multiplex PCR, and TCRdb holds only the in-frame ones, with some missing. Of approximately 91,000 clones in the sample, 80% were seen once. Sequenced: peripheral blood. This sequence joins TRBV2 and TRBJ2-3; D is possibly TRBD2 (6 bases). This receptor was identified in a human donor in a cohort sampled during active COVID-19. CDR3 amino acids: CASTPGGDTQYF. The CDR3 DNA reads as TGTGCCAGCACCCCCGGAGGGGATACGCAGTATTTT. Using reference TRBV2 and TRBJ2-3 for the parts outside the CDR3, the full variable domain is EPEVTQTPSHQVTQMGQEVILRCVPISNHLYFYWYRQILGQKVEFLVSFYNNEISEKSEIFDDQFSVERPDGSNFTLKIRSTKLEDSAMYFCASTPGGDTQYFGPGTRLTVL.